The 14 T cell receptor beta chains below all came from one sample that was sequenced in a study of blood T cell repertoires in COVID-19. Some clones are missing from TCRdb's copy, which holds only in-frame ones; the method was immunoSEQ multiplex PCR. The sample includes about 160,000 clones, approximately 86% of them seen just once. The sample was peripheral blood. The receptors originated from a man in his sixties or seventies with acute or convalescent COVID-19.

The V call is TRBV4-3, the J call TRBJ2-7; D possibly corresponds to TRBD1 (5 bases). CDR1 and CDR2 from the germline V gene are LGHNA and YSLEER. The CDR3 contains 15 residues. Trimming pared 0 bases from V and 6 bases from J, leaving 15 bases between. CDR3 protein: CASSQDAAGKSEQYF. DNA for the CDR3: TGCGCCAGCAGCCAAGATGCCGCAGGGAAAAGCGAGCAGTACTTC.

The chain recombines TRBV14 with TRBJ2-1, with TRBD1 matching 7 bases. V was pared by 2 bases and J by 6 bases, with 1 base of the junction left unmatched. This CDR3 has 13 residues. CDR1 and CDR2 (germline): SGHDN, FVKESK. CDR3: CASSQRTGNEQFF. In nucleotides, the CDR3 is TGTGCCAGCAGCCAACGGACAGGCAATGAGCAGTTCTTC. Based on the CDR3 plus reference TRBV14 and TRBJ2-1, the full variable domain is EAGVTQFPSHSVIEKGQTVTLRCDPISGHDNLYWYRRVMGKEIKFLLHFVKESKQDESGMPNNRFLAERTGGTYSTLKVQPAELEDSGVYFCASSQRTGNEQFFGPGTRLTVL.

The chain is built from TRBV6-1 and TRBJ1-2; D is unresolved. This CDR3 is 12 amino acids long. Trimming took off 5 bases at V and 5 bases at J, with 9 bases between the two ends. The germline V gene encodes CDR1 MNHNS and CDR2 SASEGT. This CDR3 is CASSPGSYGYTF. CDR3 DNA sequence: TGTGCCAGCAGTCCCGGGAGTTATGGCTACACCTTC.

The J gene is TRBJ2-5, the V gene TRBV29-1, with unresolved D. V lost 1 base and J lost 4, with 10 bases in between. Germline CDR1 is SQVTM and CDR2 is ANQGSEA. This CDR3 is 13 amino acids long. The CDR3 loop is CSVEVIIAETQYF. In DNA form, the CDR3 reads TGCAGCGTTGAAGTGATAATAGCAGAGACCCAGTACTTC.

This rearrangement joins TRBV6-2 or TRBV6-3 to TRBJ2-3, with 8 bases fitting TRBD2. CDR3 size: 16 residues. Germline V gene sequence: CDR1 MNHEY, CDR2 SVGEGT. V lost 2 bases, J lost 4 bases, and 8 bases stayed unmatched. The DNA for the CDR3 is TGTGCCAGCAGTTACGGGCGGGGGGCGCAGGCAGATACGCAGTATTTT. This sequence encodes CASSYGRGAQADTQYF.

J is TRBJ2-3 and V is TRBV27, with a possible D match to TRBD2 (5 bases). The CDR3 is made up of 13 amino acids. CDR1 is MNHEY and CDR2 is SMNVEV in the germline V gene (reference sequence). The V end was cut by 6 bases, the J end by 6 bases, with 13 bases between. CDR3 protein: CASSPRPGDTQYF. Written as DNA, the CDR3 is TGTGCCAGCAGCCCACGACCGGGGGATACGCAGTATTTT.

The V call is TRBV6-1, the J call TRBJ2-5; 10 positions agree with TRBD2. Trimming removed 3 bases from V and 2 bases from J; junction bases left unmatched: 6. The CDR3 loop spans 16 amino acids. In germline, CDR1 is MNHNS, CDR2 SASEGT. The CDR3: CASSEKAGGLQETQYF. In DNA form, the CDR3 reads TGTGCCAGCAGTGAGAAAGCGGGGGGGCTGCAAGAGACCCAGTACTTC.

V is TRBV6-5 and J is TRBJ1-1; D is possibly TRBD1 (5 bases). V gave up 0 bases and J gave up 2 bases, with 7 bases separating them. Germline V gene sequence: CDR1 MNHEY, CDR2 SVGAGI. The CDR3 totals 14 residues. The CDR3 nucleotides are TGTGCCAGCAGTTACTCCGGGGGTAACACTGAAGCTTTCTTT. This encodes CASSYSGGNTEAFF.

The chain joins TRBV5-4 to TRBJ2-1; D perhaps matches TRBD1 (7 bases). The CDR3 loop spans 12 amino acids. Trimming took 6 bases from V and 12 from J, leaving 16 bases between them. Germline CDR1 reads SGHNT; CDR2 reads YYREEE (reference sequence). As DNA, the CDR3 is TGTGCCAGCAATAGGCCAGGGGGGACGCAGTTCTTC. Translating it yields CASNRPGGTQFF. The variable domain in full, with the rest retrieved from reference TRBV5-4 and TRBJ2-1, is ETGVTQSPTHLIKTRGQQVTLRCSSQSGHNTVSWYQQALGQGPQFIFQYYREEENGRGNFPPRFSGLQFPNYSSELNVNALELDDSALYLCASNRPGGTQFFGPGTRLTVL.

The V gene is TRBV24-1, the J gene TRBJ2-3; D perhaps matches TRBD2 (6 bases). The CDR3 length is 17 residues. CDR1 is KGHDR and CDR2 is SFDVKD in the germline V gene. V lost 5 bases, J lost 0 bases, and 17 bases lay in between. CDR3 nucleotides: TGTGCCACCAGTGTCTCTGGGGGGACCCGAAGCACAGATACGCAGTATTTT. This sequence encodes CATSVSGGTRSTDTQYF.

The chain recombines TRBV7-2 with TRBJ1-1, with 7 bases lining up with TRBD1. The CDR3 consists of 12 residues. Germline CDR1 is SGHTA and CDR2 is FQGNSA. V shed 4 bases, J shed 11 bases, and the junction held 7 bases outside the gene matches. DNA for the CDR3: TGTGCCAGCAGCTCATCACAGGGGCACGCTTTCTTT. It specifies CASSSSQGHAFF. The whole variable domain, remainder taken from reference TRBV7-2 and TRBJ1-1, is GAGVSQSPSNKVTEKGKDVELRCDPISGHTALYWYRQSLGQGLEFLIYFQGNSAPDKSGLPSDRFSAERTGGSVSTLTIQRTQQEDSAVYLCASSSSQGHAFFGQGTRLTVV.

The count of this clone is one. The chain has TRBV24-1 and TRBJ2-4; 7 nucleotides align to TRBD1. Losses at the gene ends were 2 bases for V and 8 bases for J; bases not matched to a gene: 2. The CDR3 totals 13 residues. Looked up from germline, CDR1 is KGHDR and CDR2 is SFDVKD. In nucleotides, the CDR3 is TGTGCCACCAGTGATTCCGGACAGGACATTCAGTACTTC. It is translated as CATSDSGQDIQYF.

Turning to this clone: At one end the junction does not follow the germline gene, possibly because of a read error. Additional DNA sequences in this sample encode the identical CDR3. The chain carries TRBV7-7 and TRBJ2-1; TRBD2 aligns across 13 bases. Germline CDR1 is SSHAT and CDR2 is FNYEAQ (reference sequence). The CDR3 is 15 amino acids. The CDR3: CASSLGLAGNNEQFF. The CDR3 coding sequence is TGTGCTAGCAGCTTGGGACTAGCGGGGAACAATGAGCAGTTCTTC.

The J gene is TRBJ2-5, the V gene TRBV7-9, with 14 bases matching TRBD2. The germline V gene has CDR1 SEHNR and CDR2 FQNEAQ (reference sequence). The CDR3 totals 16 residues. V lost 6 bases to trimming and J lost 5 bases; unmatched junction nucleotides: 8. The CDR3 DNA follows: TGTGCCAGCAGTTCATCCGGGACTAGCGGGAGTGAGACCCAGTACTTC. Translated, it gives CASSSSGTSGSETQYF.